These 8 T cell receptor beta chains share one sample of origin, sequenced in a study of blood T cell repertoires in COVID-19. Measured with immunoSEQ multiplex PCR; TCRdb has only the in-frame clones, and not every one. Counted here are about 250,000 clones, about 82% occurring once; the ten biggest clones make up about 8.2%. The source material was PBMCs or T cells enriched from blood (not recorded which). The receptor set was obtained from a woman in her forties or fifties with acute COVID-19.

The CDR3 sequence: CASSPTGNTEAFF. CDR3 nucleotide sequence: TGCGCCAGCAGCCCTACAGGGAACACTGAAGCTTTCTTT. The chain couples TRBV10-2 to TRBJ1-1; D is perhaps TRBD1 (5 bases). Germline CDR1 and CDR2: WSHSY and SAAADI. This CDR3 region has 13 residues. Trimming left V 6 bases short and J 1 base short, with 9 bases between.

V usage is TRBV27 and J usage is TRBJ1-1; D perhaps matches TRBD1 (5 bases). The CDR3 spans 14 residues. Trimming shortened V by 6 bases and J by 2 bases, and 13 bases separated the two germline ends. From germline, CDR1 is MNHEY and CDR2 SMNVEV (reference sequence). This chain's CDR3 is CASSDDRANTEAFF. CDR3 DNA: TGTGCCAGCAGCGACGACAGAGCTAACACTGAAGCTTTCTTT.

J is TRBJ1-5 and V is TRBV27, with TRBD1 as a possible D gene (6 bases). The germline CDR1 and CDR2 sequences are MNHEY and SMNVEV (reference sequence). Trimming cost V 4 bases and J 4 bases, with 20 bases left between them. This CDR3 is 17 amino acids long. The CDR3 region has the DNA TGTGCCAGCAGTTCCCTATCGGGGGGCGCGGGGAATCAGCCCCAGCATTTT. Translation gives CASSSLSGGAGNQPQHF.

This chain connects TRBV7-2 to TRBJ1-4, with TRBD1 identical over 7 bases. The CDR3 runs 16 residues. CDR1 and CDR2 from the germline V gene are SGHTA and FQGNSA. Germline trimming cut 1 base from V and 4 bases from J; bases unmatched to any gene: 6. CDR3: CASSLGTGAYNEKLFF. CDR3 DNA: TGTGCCAGCAGCTTAGGGACAGGAGCTTATAATGAAAAACTGTTTTTT. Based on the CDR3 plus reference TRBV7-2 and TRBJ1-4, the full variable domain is GAGVSQSPSNKVTEKGKDVELRCDPISGHTALYWYRQSLGQGLEFLIYFQGNSAPDKSGLPSDRFSAERTGGSVSTLTIQRTQQEDSAVYLCASSLGTGAYNEKLFFGSGTQLSVL.

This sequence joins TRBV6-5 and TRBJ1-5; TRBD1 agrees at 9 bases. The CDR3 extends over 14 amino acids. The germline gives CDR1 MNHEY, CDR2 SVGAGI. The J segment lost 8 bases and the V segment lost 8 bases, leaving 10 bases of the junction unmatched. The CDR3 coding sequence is TGTGCCAGCGGGGACAGGGCTGGCGGTAAGCCCCAGCATTTT. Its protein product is CASGDRAGGKPQHF.

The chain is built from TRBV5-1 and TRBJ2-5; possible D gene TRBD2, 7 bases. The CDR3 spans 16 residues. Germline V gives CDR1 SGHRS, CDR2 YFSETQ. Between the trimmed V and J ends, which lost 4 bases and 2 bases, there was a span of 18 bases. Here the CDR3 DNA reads TGCGCCAGCAGCGCCCCTAAGGGGGGGAGACAAGAGACCCAGTACTTC. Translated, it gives CASSAPKGGRQETQYF.

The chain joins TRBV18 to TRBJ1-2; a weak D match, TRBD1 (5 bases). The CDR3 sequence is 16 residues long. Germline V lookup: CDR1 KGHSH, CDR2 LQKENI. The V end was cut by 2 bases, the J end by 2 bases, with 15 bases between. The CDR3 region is CASSPTAQEINYGYTF. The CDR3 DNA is TGTGCCAGCTCACCAACGGCACAGGAGATAAACTATGGCTACACCTTC.

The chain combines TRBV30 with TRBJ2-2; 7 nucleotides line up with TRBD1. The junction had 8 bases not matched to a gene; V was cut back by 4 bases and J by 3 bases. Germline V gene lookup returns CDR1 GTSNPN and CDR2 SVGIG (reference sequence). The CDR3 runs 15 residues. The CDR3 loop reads CAWNPPGQHTGELFF. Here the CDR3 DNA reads TGTGCCTGGAACCCACCGGGACAGCACACCGGGGAGCTGTTTTTT.